Each of the 28 T cell receptor beta chains below was sequenced from the same sample in a study of OX40 agonist ivuxolimab in advanced cancers. Clones were read by immunoSEQ multiplex PCR, and TCRdb kept only the in-frame ones, dropping some. Of about 80,000 clones listed, 70% to 90% are singletons. The source material was CD4+ or CD8+ T cells sorted from blood, sampled in a trial of the OX40 agonist ivuxolimab. The receptor source for this set is an adult with an advanced solid tumor such as melanoma, head and neck, liver or kidney cancer.

This sequence joins TRBV25-1 and TRBJ1-3, with 7 bases lining up with TRBD1. V trimming: 0 bases; J trimming: 0 bases; junction bases outside the gene matches: 5. Germline CDR1 reads MGHDK; CDR2 reads SYGVNS. The CDR3 has 17 residues. DNA of the CDR3: TGTGCCAGCAGTGAATACAACGACAGGGACTCTGGAAACACCATATATTTT. It specifies CASSEYNDRDSGNTIYF.

The rearrangement joins TRBV5-4 to TRBJ1-2; TRBD1 matches 7 bases. The V gene's germline CDR1 is SGHNT and CDR2 YYREEE (reference sequence). CDR3 length equals 15 residues. V lost 2 bases and J lost 7; bases outside the gene matches: 11. The CDR3 protein is CASSLLLGQLGGYTF. In nucleotides, the CDR3 is TGTGCCAGCAGCTTATTATTGGGACAGTTGGGTGGCTACACCTTC.

The rearrangement links TRBV10-2 to TRBJ2-7; D may be TRBD2 (6 bases). The ends were cut back, 8 bases at V and 4 bases at J, with 15 bases in the middle. Germline V gene sequence: CDR1 WSHSY, CDR2 SAAADI. There are 13 residues in the CDR3. The CDR3 coding sequence is TGCGCCAGCGGCGATAGCGGCAGATACGAGCAGTACTTC. The encoded protein is CASGDSGRYEQYF.

V usage is TRBV4-1 and J usage is TRBJ1-1; no clear D. Germline V gene sequence: CDR1 MGHRA, CDR2 YSYEKL. Deletions cut 1 base from V and 1 base from J, with 13 bases between. The CDR3 length is 16 residues. CDR3 amino acids: CASSQGLRGRNTEAFF. Here the CDR3 DNA reads TGCGCCAGCAGCCAAGGTCTGAGAGGGAGGAACACTGAAGCTTTCTTT.

A few counts support this clone. The rearrangement uses TRBV28 and TRBJ1-2; tentative D call: TRBD1 (5 bases). The germline V gene has CDR1 MDHEN and CDR2 SYDVKM. CDR3 length equals 12 residues. V lost 10 bases, J lost 3 bases, and 12 bases lay in between. This CDR3 reads CATSQGDYGYTF. The CDR3, as DNA: TGTGCCACCTCACAAGGGGACTATGGCTACACCTTC.

The genes are TRBV7-9 and TRBJ2-2; D uncertain. The germline V gene has CDR1 SEHNR and CDR2 FQNEAQ (reference sequence). The CDR3 runs to 11 residues. V lost 6 bases to trimming and J lost 9 bases, with 8 bases between them. The CDR3 sequence is CASRPVRELFF. Written as DNA, the CDR3 is TGTGCCAGCAGACCCGTCAGGGAGCTGTTTTTT.

The gene calls are TRBV20-1 and TRBJ2-5; D gene ambiguous. The CDR3 runs to 11 residues. Germline assignment: CDR1 DFQATT and CDR2 SNEGSKA (reference sequence). V gave up 7 bases and J gave up 2 bases, with 8 bases separating them. The CDR3 coding sequence is TGCAGTGGAGCCCGGCAAGAGACCCAGTACTTC. Its translation is CSGARQETQYF.

This rearrangement joins TRBV5-1 to TRBJ2-2, with D maybe TRBD2 (6 bases). Germline CDR1 reads SGHRS; CDR2 reads YFSETQ. This CDR3 comprises 15 residues. With 3 bases removed from V and 3 bases from J, the gap between germline ends came to 12 bases. As DNA, the CDR3 is TGCGCCAGCAGCTGGGGGGTACGAGACACCGGGGAGCTGTTTTTT. It codes for CASSWGVRDTGELFF.

The chain recombines TRBV6-1 with TRBJ1-5, with 8 bases identical to TRBD1. The germline CDR1 and CDR2 sequences are MNHNS and SASEGT. V shed 2 bases, J shed 6 bases, and the junction held 6 bases outside the gene matches. This CDR3 contains 15 residues. This CDR3 reads CASSESRGRLQPQHF. The CDR3 nucleotides read TGTGCCAGCAGTGAAAGCAGGGGGCGGCTTCAGCCCCAGCATTTT.

This chain uses TRBV11-3 with TRBJ2-7; a possible D gene is TRBD1 (5 bases). Germline V gene lookup returns CDR1 SGHNT and CDR2 YENEEA. V lost 5 bases and J 2 bases, leaving 13 bases between the germline ends. This CDR3 contains 14 residues. The CDR3 reads CASSKRQTTYEQYF. For the CDR3, the DNA is TGTGCCAGCAGCAAAAGACAGACAACCTACGAGCAGTACTTC.

V usage is TRBV10-2 and J usage is TRBJ1-1; no clear D. Germline V gene data show CDR1 as WSHSY and CDR2 as SAAADI. The V end was cut by 6 bases, the J end by 1 base, with 6 bases between. This CDR3 spans 12 amino acids. The CDR3 nucleotides are TGCGCCAGCAGGGAACCGAACACTGAAGCTTTCTTT. Translating it yields CASREPNTEAFF.

The chain uses TRBV27 and TRBJ1-5; 10 bases are shared with TRBD1. V gave up 6 bases and J gave up 7 bases; unmatched junction bases: 6. This CDR3 is built from 14 residues. Germline V gene lookup returns CDR1 MNHEY and CDR2 SMNVEV (reference sequence). The CDR3 loop is CASRPGQGRQPQHF. In nucleotides, the CDR3 is TGTGCCAGCAGACCGGGACAGGGGAGGCAGCCCCAGCATTTT.

In this sample, this clone turned up once. The V call is TRBV6-1, the J call TRBJ2-1; 11 bases agree with TRBD2. Per germline, CDR1 MNHNS and CDR2 SASEGT. The length of the CDR3 is 17 residues. With V trimmed by 1 base and J by 6 bases, 8 bases remained unmatched. This CDR3 is CASSEELGLAGVNEQFF. The CDR3 DNA is TGTGCCAGCAGTGAAGAATTAGGACTAGCGGGTGTCAATGAGCAGTTCTTC.

This rearrangement joins TRBV5-5 to TRBJ2-4; 9 bases fit TRBD1. Germline V CDR1 and CDR2: SGHKS, YYEKEE (reference sequence). V trimming: 5 bases; J trimming: 7 bases; junction bases outside the gene matches: 10. The CDR3 consists of 15 residues. The CDR3: CASSWDGTGPNIQYF. Written as DNA, the CDR3 is TGTGCCAGCAGTTGGGACGGGACAGGGCCTAACATTCAGTACTTC.

The chain couples TRBV5-1 to TRBJ2-7; 10 positions match TRBD2. Germline lookup yields CDR1 SGHRS and CDR2 YFSETQ. After removal of 4 bases from V and 4 bases from J, the junction contained 8 bases not matched to a gene. This CDR3 spans 15 amino acids. CDR3 nucleotide sequence: TGCGCCAGCAGCCCCCAGCTAGCGGGAGCGTACGAGCAGTACTTC. Protein: CASSPQLAGAYEQYF.

The chain is built from TRBV7-8 and TRBJ1-5, with 7 nucleotides matching TRBD1. The CDR3 is 14 residues long. Trimming removed 7 bases from V and 5 bases from J; junction bases left unmatched: 8. Germline assignment: CDR1 SGHVS and CDR2 FQNEAQ. The CDR3 sequence: CASNQGGVYQPQHF. CDR3 DNA: TGTGCCAGCAACCAGGGGGGGGTCTATCAGCCCCAGCATTTT. Supplemented by reference TRBV7-8 and TRBJ1-5, the full variable domain reads GAGVSQSPRYKVAKRGQDVALRCDPISGHVSLFWYQQALGQGPEFLTYFQNEAQLDKSGLPSDRFFAERPEGSVSTLKIQRTQQEDSAVYLCASNQGGVYQPQHFGDGTRLSIL.

The chain employs TRBV21-1 and TRBJ2-3; the table calls TRBD2, which could not be checked here. TRBV21-1 is a known pseudogene. The CDR3 covers 15 residues. CDR3: CASTLHAGKVDTQYF. The CDR3 coding sequence is TGTGCCAGCACCCTTCATGCGGGAAAGGTGGATACGCAGTATTTT.

This chain uses TRBV10-3 with TRBJ1-1, with D perhaps matching TRBD1 (6 bases). This CDR3 is built from 14 residues. Germline V gives CDR1 ENHRY, CDR2 SYGVKD. Trimming cost V 4 bases and J 3 bases, with 12 bases left between them. CDR3 sequence reads: CAISVQGRDTEAFF. The CDR3 coding sequence is TGTGCCATCAGTGTACAGGGACGAGACACTGAAGCTTTCTTT.

The chain recombines TRBV5-1 with TRBJ2-3; tentative D call: TRBD1 (5 bases). CDR3 length: 14 residues. The V gene lost 2 bases and the J gene lost 3 bases, with 10 bases spanning the gap. The V gene's germline CDR1 is SGHRS and CDR2 YFSETQ. The DNA of the CDR3 is TGCGCCAGCAGCTTCACAGGTACAACAGATACGCAGTATTTT. This translates into CASSFTGTTDTQYF.

This chain joins TRBV4-1 and TRBJ1-2, with 8 positions matching TRBD1. V gave up 1 base and J gave up 8 bases; unmatched junction bases: 6. This CDR3 contains 14 residues. Germline loops: CDR1 MGHRA, CDR2 YSYEKL. The CDR3 sequence: CASSQGTGPRGYTF. DNA for the CDR3: TGCGCCAGCAGCCAAGGGACAGGGCCACGCGGCTACACCTTC.

The CDR3, as DNA: TGCGCCAGCACGGGTGGTACCTACGAGCAGTACTTC. It specifies CASTGGTYEQYF. The chain couples TRBV5-1 to TRBJ2-7, with D hard to call. V was shortened by 6 bases and J by 2 bases, with 9 bases between the two germline ends. CDR3 length: 12 amino acids. Germline-derived CDR1 and CDR2 are SGHRS and YFSETQ. The full variable domain, with the rest looked up from reference TRBV5-1 and TRBJ2-7, is KAGVTQTPRYLIKTRGQQVTLSCSPISGHRSVSWYQQTPGQGLQFLFEYFSETQRNKGNFPGRFSGRQFSNSRSEMNVSTLELGDSALYLCASTGGTYEQYFGPGTRLTVT.

This chain connects TRBV6-6 to TRBJ1-5; tentatively, D is TRBD1 (6 bases). V lost 10 bases and J lost 4, with 17 bases in between. Germline CDR1 and CDR2: MNHNY and SVGAGI (reference sequence). This CDR3 spans 14 amino acids. CDR3 amino acids: CATQSGTNNQPQHF. CDR3 sequence (DNA): TGTGCCACCCAGTCCGGGACAAATAATCAGCCCCAGCATTTT.

This chain links TRBV21-1 with TRBJ1-5; the table's D call, TRBD1, has no DNA check behind it. TRBV21-1 is recorded as a pseudogene. This CDR3 region has 19 residues. In nucleotides, the CDR3 is TGTGCCAGCAGCATTCCGGGACAGGGGGCTATCGTAGGCAATCAGCCCCAGCATTTT. The encoded protein is CASSIPGQGAIVGNQPQHF.

The genes are TRBV5-4 and TRBJ2-1; TRBD2 agrees at 11 bases. Looked up from germline, CDR1 is SGHNT and CDR2 is YYREEE (reference sequence). The J segment lost 5 bases and the V segment lost 3 bases, leaving 7 bases of the junction unmatched. This CDR3 is built from 16 residues. The CDR3 DNA follows: TGTGCCAGCAGCTCCGGACTAGCGGGCCCAAACAATGAGCAGTTCTTC. It is translated as CASSSGLAGPNNEQFF.

The chain links TRBV27 to TRBJ2-7; D is uncertain. Trimming shortened V by 0 bases and J by 2 bases, and 5 bases separated the two germline ends. This CDR3 region has 13 residues. Germline CDR1 MNHEY, CDR2 SMNVEV (reference sequence). Here the CDR3 DNA reads TGTGCCAGCAGTTTATCCCCCCCCTACGAGCAGTACTTC. Protein product: CASSLSPPYEQYF.

The V gene is TRBV15, the J gene TRBJ2-5; unclear D gene. The CDR3 extends over 15 amino acids. Germline V gives CDR1 LNHNV, CDR2 YYDKDF (reference sequence). The V and J ends lost 5 bases and 4 bases respectively, with 17 bases between them. The CDR3 bases are TGTGCCACCAGCCATTCGGTAGATAGTCGAGAGACCCAGTACTTC. Protein: CATSHSVDSRETQYF. Supplemented by reference TRBV15 and TRBJ2-5, the full variable domain reads DAMVIQNPRYQVTQFGKPVTLSCSQTLNHNVMYWYQQKSSQAPKLLFHYYDKDFNNEADTPDNFQSRRPNTSFCFLDIRSPGLGDTAMYLCATSHSVDSRETQYFGPGTRLLVL.

This clone has only one observation. This chain connects TRBV30 to TRBJ1-4, with 9 nucleotides matching TRBD1. CDR1 and CDR2 from the germline V gene are GTSNPN and SVGIG (reference sequence). V shed 1 base, J shed 10 bases, and the junction held 7 bases outside the gene matches. The CDR3 runs 14 residues. The CDR3 DNA sequence: TGTGCCTGGAGTGGGGACAGGGAAGGGGGAAAACTGTTTTTT. Its protein product is CAWSGDREGGKLFF.

As concerns this clone: An end of the junction does not agree with germline; a read error may underlie this. The chain links TRBV11-2 to TRBJ2-7, with 7 bases that match TRBD1. The CDR3 has 13 residues. Germline CDR1 is SGHAT and CDR2 is FQNNGV. CDR3 region: CAGSTLGQARQYF. In DNA, the CDR3 is TGTGCCGGCAGCACCCTAGGACAGGCTCGGCAGTACTTC.